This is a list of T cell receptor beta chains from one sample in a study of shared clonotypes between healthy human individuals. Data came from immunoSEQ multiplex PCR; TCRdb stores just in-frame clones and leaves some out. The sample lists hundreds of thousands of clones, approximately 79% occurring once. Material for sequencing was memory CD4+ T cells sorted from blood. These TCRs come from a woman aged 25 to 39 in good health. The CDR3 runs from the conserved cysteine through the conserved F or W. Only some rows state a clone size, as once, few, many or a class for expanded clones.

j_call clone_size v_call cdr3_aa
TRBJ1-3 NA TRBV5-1 CASSLAGQLADTIYF
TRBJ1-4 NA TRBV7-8 CASSPSRTTNEKLFF
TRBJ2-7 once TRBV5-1 CASSPPPEAGEHEQYF
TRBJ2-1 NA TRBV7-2 CASSLAGTGGYEQFF
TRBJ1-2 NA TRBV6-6 CASSSGPSYTF
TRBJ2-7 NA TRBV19 CASSIGVHRPYEQYF
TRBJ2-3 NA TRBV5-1 CASSSARLAGGTDTQYF
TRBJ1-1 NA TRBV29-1 CSVGENTEAFF
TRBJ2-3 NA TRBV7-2 CASSLEAGHTDTQYF
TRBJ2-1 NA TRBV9 CASSPSAGGGNEQFF
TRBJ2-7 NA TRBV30 CAWSVSSGYVYEQYF
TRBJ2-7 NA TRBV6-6 CATWGEAISYEQYF
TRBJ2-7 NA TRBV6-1 CASSVDRDRVPYEQYF
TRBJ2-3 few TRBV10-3 CAISEGGSGTTDTQYF
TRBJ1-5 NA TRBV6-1 CASSEVRNSNQPQHF
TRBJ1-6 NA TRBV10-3 CAISDDRGLNSPLHF
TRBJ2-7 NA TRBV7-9 CASSRDLAGVGEQYF
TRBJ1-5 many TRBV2 CASSEGTGGDQPQHF
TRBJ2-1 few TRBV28 CASSFLDSKGYEQFF
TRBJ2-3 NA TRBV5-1 CASNEGRGADTQYF
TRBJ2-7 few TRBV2 CASSESQGPYEQYF
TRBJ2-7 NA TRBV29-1 CSVAGASGEYEQYF
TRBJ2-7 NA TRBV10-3 CAIKRAEAYEQYF
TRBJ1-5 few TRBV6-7 CATYRTQPQHF
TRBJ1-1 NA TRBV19 CASTETGTTNTEAFF
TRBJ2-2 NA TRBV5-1 CASSPALSETGELFF
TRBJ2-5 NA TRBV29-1 CSVEDGGETQYF
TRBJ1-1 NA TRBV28 CASSPRAWGKNTEAFF
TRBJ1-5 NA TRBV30 CAWSVGSGGRYQPQHF
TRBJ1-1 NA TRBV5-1 CASSLGVSGGQNEAFF
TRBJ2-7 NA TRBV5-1 CASSTYSLGPPYEQYF